These T cell receptor beta chains were read from a single sample in a study of human T cells and chemical hapten exposure. TCRdb analysed the RACE reads with MiXCR anew, one entry per CDR3 protein. Of fewer than 150,000 distinct CDR3 sequences listed, roughly an eighth were seen once; the top ten hold 0.7% to 0.95%. Source: whole blood, taken in connection with sensitization to the hapten diphenylcyclopropenone (DPC). The receptors come from a man aged 18 to 30 with alopecia areata. Some clones in this sample may be carry-over from other donors' samples. Both conserved end residues are part of each CDR3. Fields, in order: D gene, V gene, J gene, clone size, CDR3 DNA, CDR3 protein. The D gene is left open where the match is weak. Size is stated for part of the rows, as once, few or many counts, or as a class when the clone is expanded.

>.|TRBV6-2/TRBV6-3|TRBJ1-2|many
TGTGCCAGCAGGAGACAGGCCTCTAACTATGGCTACACCTTC
CASRRQASNYGYTF
>.|TRBV5-5|TRBJ1-1|few
TGTGCCAGCAGCCAGTCTCGTTCATCTTCGAGCGGTAGGAACACTGAAGCTTTCTTT
CASSQSRSSSSGRNTEAFF
>TRBD1|TRBV10-3|TRBJ2-3|many
TGTGCCATCAGTGAGCTCCTCCGACAGGGGGGATGGCCAGATACGCAGTATTTT
CAISELLRQGGWPDTQYF
>.|TRBV14|TRBJ1-1|.
TGTGCCAGCGGGGTACTCCCTGAAGCTTTCTTT
CASGVLPEAFF
>.|TRBV11-3|TRBJ2-2|.
TGTGCCAGCAGCTCCATTTTTTCGGCGTACAGCGGGGAGCTGTTTTTT
CASSSIFSAYSGELFF
>TRBD1|TRBV7-3|TRBJ2-3|few
TGTGCCAGCAGCCGAAGGGACAGGGGGTTGGATACGCAGTATTTT
CASSRRDRGLDTQYF
>.|TRBV10-3|TRBJ2-2|few
TGTGCCATCAGTGGGGGACAGAACACCGGGGAGCTGTTTTTT
CAISGGQNTGELFF
>.|TRBV9|TRBJ2-5|few
TGTGCCAGCAACAGGGAGCCCGCATTGGAGACCCAGTACTTC
CASNREPALETQYF
>.|TRBV7-9|TRBJ1-5|few
TGTGCCAGCAGCTTAGATCTGACAAGTAGCAATCAGCCCCAGCATTTT
CASSLDLTSSNQPQHF
>.|TRBV4-3|TRBJ1-2|.
TGCGCCAGCAGCCAAGACGGGGGGCTTTCCTATGGCTACACCTTC
CASSQDGGLSYGYTF
>TRBD2|TRBV20-1|TRBJ2-1|few
TGCAGTGCTAGAGAGAGGACTAGCGGGGGGGCCGCGCGGCAGTTCTTC
CSARERTSGGAARQFF
>.|TRBV29-1|TRBJ2-5|.
TGCAGCGTTTGGAGGGAGACCCAGTACTTC
CSVWRETQYF
>.|TRBV12-3/TRBV12-4|TRBJ1-5|few
TGTGCCAGCAGTTTTGACTTACAAGGGCCCCAGCATTTT
CASSFDLQGPQHF
>.|TRBV3-2|TRBJ2-2|.
TGTGCCGGCCCCCGGGGCGGGGGGCTGGATCGAGACACCGGGGAGCTGTTTTTT
CAGPRGGGLDRDTGELFF
>TRBD1|TRBV10-3|TRBJ1-2|many
TGTGCCATCAGTTCCCCGGGGGACAGTCACTATGGCTACACCTTC
CAISSPGDSHYGYTF
>TRBD1|TRBV20-1|TRBJ1-6|many
TGCAGTGCTAGCCTTGGGACAGGGGAGAATTCACCCCTCCACTTT
CSASLGTGENSPLHF
>TRBD1|TRBV10-3|TRBJ1-1|.
TGTGCCATCAGGACAGGGGCTAACACTGAAGCTTTCTTT
CAIRTGANTEAFF
>.|TRBV7-9|TRBJ1-1|.
TGTGCCAGCAGCTTTCGAGGCTTCGGTAGGTGGGACACTGAAGCTTTCTTT
CASSFRGFGRWDTEAFF
>TRBD2|TRBV6-4|TRBJ2-2|many
TGTGCCAGCAGTGACTCGACTAGCGGGGGCCATAACACCGGGGAGCTGTTTTTT
CASSDSTSGGHNTGELFF
>TRBD2|TRBV12-5|TRBJ2-3|.
TGTGCTAGTGGTTTTTTGCGGGGGGGCCCAGATACGCAGTATTTT
CASGFLRGGPDTQYF
>TRBD1|TRBV29-1|TRBJ1-2|.
TGCAGCGTCCGGGACAGTAACTATGGCTACACCTTC
CSVRDSNYGYTF
>.|TRBV12-3/TRBV12-4|TRBJ2-2|once
TGTGCCAGCATCCCAGGCGCCACCGGGGAGCTGTTTTTT
CASIPGATGELFF
>TRBD1|TRBV3-1|TRBJ2-1|.
TGTGCCAGCAGCCAAGAAAAGACAGGGTGGACCTACAATGAGCAGTTCTTC
CASSQEKTGWTYNEQFF
>TRBD1|TRBV6-2/TRBV6-3|TRBJ1-5|.
TGTGCCAGCAGTTACCCCGGACAGGACAGACAGCCCCAGCATTTT
CASSYPGQDRQPQHF
>TRBD1|TRBV29-1|TRBJ1-2|few
TGCAGCGCCCCAACAGGGGCCACCTATGGCTACACCTTC
CSAPTGATYGYTF
>.|TRBV3-1|TRBJ1-1|few
TGTGCCAGCAGCCAAGATAGGCTCCCCCGTCCTGAAGCTTTCTTT
CASSQDRLPRPEAFF
>.|TRBV29-1|TRBJ1-1|many
TGCAGCGGTGCAGGGAACACTGAAGCTTTCTTT
CSGAGNTEAFF
>.|TRBV7-9|TRBJ1-3|many
TGTGCCAGCAGCTTGCAAGGGGACACCATATATTTT
CASSLQGDTIYF
>.|TRBV29-1|TRBJ1-2|many
TGCAGCGCGCTGGGGTCAGGGACCTCTTATGGCTACACCTTC
CSALGSGTSYGYTF
>.|TRBV27|TRBJ2-7|.
TGTGCCAGCAGTTTCGGGGAGACAGGAGGTGACGAGCAGTACTTC
CASSFGETGGDEQYF
>.|TRBV12-3/TRBV12-4|TRBJ1-2|few
TGTGCCAGCAGTTTAGCTGATAACTATGGCTACACCTTC
CASSLADNYGYTF
>.|TRBV2|TRBJ2-1|few
TGTGCCAGCACCTCCTGGGGGATTAACAATGAGCAGTTCTTC
CASTSWGINNEQFF
>TRBD1|TRBV7-9|TRBJ1-1|few
TGTGCCAGCAGCTTAGCGAGCCGAGGGACAGGGGCTTTCTTT
CASSLASRGTGAFF
>.|TRBV20-1|TRBJ1-1|many
TGCAGTGCTAGTTCTCCGGGGGCGCACACTGAAGCTTTCTTT
CSASSPGAHTEAFF
>.|TRBV4-1|TRBJ2-1|few
TGCGCCAGCAGCCACCTTAGCCCGTCCAATGAGCAGTTCTTC
CASSHLSPSNEQFF
>.|TRBV6-6|TRBJ2-2|many
TGTGCCAGCGGACCGAACACCGGGGAGCTGTTTTTT
CASGPNTGELFF
>TRBD1|TRBV20-1|TRBJ1-4|.
TGCAGTGCTAGAGGGGGACAGGGATCAACTAATGAAAAACTGTTTTTT
CSARGGQGSTNEKLFF